Below, one T cell receptor beta chain is given with its context. The clone's antigen remains unknown. No quality values exist for individual bases; no much larger clone is one base distant. Trimming takes 0 bases off V and 4 bases off J; junction bases not matched to a gene: 3. The CDR1 and CDR2 encoded by the germline V gene are SGHRS and YFSETQ. The CDR3, cysteine through phenylalanine, is 14 amino acids long. Only the CDR3 DNA stays, 42 bases, in frame from base 1. TCRbeta CDR3 regions were amplified from genomic DNA by means of the immunoSEQ Assay, a bias-controlled multiplex PCR. The original methods were these. Nucleated cell counts per sample were estimated from amplification of reference gene primers within the assay. To quantify the absolute abundance of each unique TCRbeta CDR3 rearrangement, sequence reads were collapsed and filtered. For each sample, productive Simpson clonality was calculated as the square root of Simpson's diversity index across productive rearrangements. As stored in TCRdb, this immuneACCESS dataset retains in-frame rearrangements with V and J assigned. A fraction of the clones does not appear; measured against another copy, unresolved V genes explain less than half of the discrepancy, and the remainder lacks a known reason. V, J and clone size derive from that table, while D and trimming were established from the DNA sequence. This sample holds fewer than 200,000 clones; roughly 82% were observed only once. Around 8% of the sample rests with the top ten.

One collaborating source in Seattle enrolled patients during active infection and followed them longitudinally through the course of disease. Collaborating institutions collected whole blood in K2EDTA tubes following their own protocols. Collaborator samples were shipped for TCRbeta analysis as frozen whole blood, isolated PBMCs, or DNA extracted from either sample type. This specimen comes from a study of blood T cell repertoires in COVID-19 (dated by TCRdb to 2020 to 2022). At the level of the whole study: The collaborator samples originated in the United States, Italy and Spain and spanned the acute and convalescent phases of COVID-19. The dataset comprised deeply sampled blood TCRbeta repertoires from subjects exposed to, actively infected with, or recovered from COVID-19. A freely available public database, intended as a resource for researchers studying the immune response to SARS-CoV-2, is where the repertoires were released. Where available, HLA class I and class II types were obtained from metadata supplied by the sample provider rather than from assay-based typing. The material from the prospective study consisted of cDNA or gDNA derived from T cells, B-cell-depleted T cells, or PBMCs. Nearly every sample came with metadata listing a de-identified subject ID, COVID-19 status, age in years and sex. Samples were obtained from the ongoing ImmuneRACE study (first 160 participants) and from 1,000 to 1,500 subjects provided by 6 global collaborators.

What the work shows at the level of the full study, not this receptor alone: Clinical and demographic metadata were provided uncurated, with the amount varying by source and participant.

The clonotype originates from a woman aged 55-69 years with COVID-19, enrolled during active disease. The specimen sequenced was peripheral blood. The receptor chain draws on TRBV5-1 and TRBJ2-7; 8 of the junction bases match TRBD1. The CDR3 amino acid sequence is: CASSLEGTGYEQYF. The bases are TGCGCCAGCAGCTTGGAAGGGACAGGTTACGAGCAGTACTTC.